This T cell receptor (beta chain) was recorded in a study of naive and memory T cell subsets (dated by TCRdb to 2016 to 2017). In the study overall: In the figure summarizing the skin biopsy and whole blood samples, some 10 blood donors, 7 tuberculin skin test biopsies and 3 saline control biopsies were reported. Usually PCR2 was run as a SYBR Green qPCR and stopped at a set threshold, although low-input samples could use end-point PCR (approximately 6 cycles) instead.

This clonotype appeared a few times. Its antigen specificity is not known. No base qualities exist here, and no much larger clone lies one base off it. Using 3' ligation of a UMI-containing oligonucleotide to TCR cDNA, the study laid out a robust and sensitive protocol to amplify, sequence and analyze TCRs. For whole blood analysis, 2.5 ml of peripheral blood was collected from healthy adult volunteers into Tempus tubes, and RNA was extracted following the manufacturer's instructions. Before reverse transcription, total RNA that had not been cell sorted was treated with RQ1 DNase, with a target input of about 1 to 1000 ng. Libraries were prepared from skin biopsies and whole blood to test how robust the pipeline was in samples where T cells are a minority population. The germline V gene (reference sequence) gives CDR1 as SGHNT and CDR2 as YYREEE. Measured from the cysteine to the phenylalanine, the CDR3 is 16 residues long. The sequence is cut down to CDR3 DNA, 48 bases in frame from base 1. Trimming takes 5 bases from V and 0 bases from J, and the germline ends sit 17 bases apart.

Here is what the overall study found, with its caveats: The potential sensitivity of the RNA-based method to TCR transcript changes with T cell activation and differentiation was acknowledged.

Library generation was performed with 5' RACE. The ligated cDNA was amplified in four rounds of PCR with nested alpha and beta constant region primers together with the SP2 primer. TCR RNA was reverse transcribed with SuperScript IV using alpha and beta constant region primers for the blood and skin samples. An oligonucleotide carrying the Illumina SP2 primer and a UMI was ligated to the 3' end of the cDNA by means of T4 RNA ligase 1. The 12-nucleotide UMI was composed of two random hexamers separated by an eight-base spacer, which was included to prevent hairpin formation. TCR alpha and beta chain libraries were processed separately from the second PCR onward, with dual indexing for multiplexing. After pooling, the indexed libraries were analyzed by capillary electrophoresis and sequenced on either an Illumina MiSeq or NextSeq. PhiX DNA at about 5-8% was spiked into libraries to increase base diversity and improve cluster recognition. Under the source paper's analysis protocol: Demultiplexor extracted UMIs from read 2, combined them with read 1 TCR sequence, and split reads by sample indices. Decombinator identified V and J genes and V-J junctions, assigning each TCR a five-part identifier including V and J deletions. Collapsinator used UMIs to correct sequencing errors and PCR amplification heterogeneity, producing a UMI-based abundance for each TCR. CDR3Translator turned identifiers into nucleotide sequence, translated that sequence into amino acids, and pulled out CDR3 regions based on terminal motifs. After normalization to the amount of input RNA, error-corrected alpha and beta TCR counts from blood and skin were compared. TCRdb trimmed the raw reads at Q25, called clones with MiXCR and kept productive beta chains. Each CDR3 protein gets just one entry, which takes the most common genes and DNA from the rows behind it. The authors' filters were not applied to this entry. The sample table holds tens of thousands of distinct CDR3 sequences, of which approximately 4.5% were seen once. The ten largest make up roughly 0.8% of the sample.

The chain links TRBV5-4 with TRBJ1-2; perhaps TRBD1 is the D gene, with 5 bases matching. The clonotype originates from a female donor in good health. CDR3 region: CASRTGGKAPNYGYTF. The sequence in DNA is TGTGCCAGCAGGACGGGGGGGAAGGCACCTAACTATGGCTACACCTTC.